Below, 10 T cell receptor beta chains from the same sample are listed, as sequenced in a study of cytomegalovirus exposure and HLA in healthy donors. The primer mix had 60 Vbeta and 13 Jbeta primers. Sequencing was performed with immunoSEQ multiplex PCR; in TCRdb, only in-frame clones are kept and a portion is missing. The sample contains around 160,000 clones, approximately 79% of which appear only once. The specimen sequenced was PBMCs. These receptors were collected from a man aged 50 to 59 in good health and CMV-seropositive.

The V call is TRBV7-2, the J call TRBJ1-1; D ambiguous. CDR1 SGHTA and CDR2 FQGNSA come from the germline V gene. Trimming removed 2 bases from V and 0 bases from J, with 7 bases in between. This CDR3 has 14 residues. As DNA, the CDR3 is TGTGCCAGCAGCTTACGCAGGCTGAACACTGAAGCTTTCTTT. Translating it yields CASSLRRLNTEAFF.

The rearrangement links TRBV5-1 to TRBJ2-3, with 13 bases lining up with TRBD2. Germline V gene data show CDR1 as SGHRS and CDR2 as YFSETQ. The length of the CDR3 is 16 residues. V was pared by 1 base and J by 4 bases, with 3 bases of the junction left unmatched. The CDR3 here is CASSLTSGGAPDTQYF. The CDR3 DNA is TGCGCCAGCAGCTTGACTAGCGGGGGGGCCCCAGATACGCAGTATTTT.

This chain joins TRBV7-9 and TRBJ2-1; perhaps TRBD2 as D (5 bases). Germline lookup yields CDR1 SEHNR and CDR2 FQNEAQ (reference sequence). The CDR3 runs 17 residues. The V end lost 5 bases, the J end lost 3 bases, and 20 bases lay between the germline ends. The CDR3 nucleotides are TGTGCCAGCAGCGCACCTTTCCGGTCCCGGGACTACAATGAGCAGTTCTTC. Translation: CASSAPFRSRDYNEQFF.

J is TRBJ2-2 and V is TRBV7-6, with D possibly being TRBD1 (6 bases). The CDR3 loop spans 16 amino acids. The ends were cut back, 2 bases at V and 0 bases at J, with 10 bases in the middle. Germline CDR1 reads SGHVS; CDR2 reads FNYEAQ. CDR3 amino acids: CASSLTSGANTGELFF. In nucleotides, the CDR3 is TGTGCCAGCAGCTTAACCTCAGGGGCGAACACCGGGGAGCTGTTTTTT. Filled out from reference TRBV7-6 and TRBJ2-2, the complete variable domain reads GAGVSQSPRYKVTKRGQDVALRCDPISGHVSLYWYRQALGQGPEFLTYFNYEAQQDKSGLPNDRFSAERPEGSISTLTIQRTEQRDSAMYRCASSLTSGANTGELFFGEGSRLTVL.

This sequence joins TRBV30 and TRBJ1-1; unclear D gene. Trimming left V 3 bases short and J 0 bases short, with 11 bases between. The CDR3 is made up of 14 amino acids. Germline V gene lookup returns CDR1 GTSNPN and CDR2 SVGIG (reference sequence). The CDR3, as DNA: TGTGCCTGGAGGGATGACAATATGAACACTGAAGCTTTCTTT. Translated: CAWRDDNMNTEAFF.

This clone was observed a few times. The chain has TRBV5-5 and TRBJ1-1, with TRBD1 as a possible D gene (5 bases). V dropped 4 bases and J dropped 4 bases, with 20 bases sitting between them. The CDR3 covers 16 residues. Germline lookup yields CDR1 SGHKS and CDR2 YYEKEE (reference sequence). The CDR3 region has the DNA TGTGCCAGCAGCGGCCGGAGTGAAGGGGCAAGCACTGAAGCTTTCTTT. It codes for CASSGRSEGASTEAFF. Full variable domain (outside the CDR3, taken from reference TRBV5-5 and TRBJ1-1): DAGVTQSPTHLIKTRGQQVTLRCSPISGHKSVSWYQQVLGQGPQFIFQYYEKEERGRGNFPDRFSARQFPNYSSELNVNALLLGDSALYLCASSGRSEGASTEAFFGQGTRLTVV.

The chain is built from TRBV6-5 and TRBJ1-5; 10 bases fit TRBD1. The CDR3 length is 15 residues. Germline assignment: CDR1 MNHEY and CDR2 SVGAGI. V lost 10 bases to trimming and J lost 5 bases; unmatched junction nucleotides: 11. The CDR3 bases are TGTGCCACCCGATTGACAGGGGGCGCGGATCAGCCCCAGCATTTT. Translated: CATRLTGGADQPQHF.

This sequence joins TRBV13 and TRBJ1-1, with a tentative D call TRBD1 (6 bases). The CDR3 length is 16 residues. The V end lost 2 bases, the J end lost 1 base, and 14 bases lay between the germline ends. Germline CDR1 reads PRHDT; CDR2 reads FYEKMQ (reference sequence). CDR3 coding DNA: TGTGCCAGCAGCTTAACCCAACAGGGTTGGAACACTGAAGCTTTCTTT. This translates into CASSLTQQGWNTEAFF.

The V gene is TRBV7-9, the J gene TRBJ2-7, with D uncertain. The V gene's germline CDR1 is SEHNR and CDR2 FQNEAQ (reference sequence). The ends were cut back, 5 bases at V and 6 bases at J, with 11 bases in the middle. The CDR3 totals 12 residues. The CDR3 protein is CASSQNVGEQYF. CDR3 nucleotides: TGTGCCAGCAGCCAAAACGTCGGCGAGCAGTACTTC.

The chain combines TRBV27 with TRBJ2-7, with 10 bases aligning to TRBD1. The CDR3 covers 13 residues. Trimming cost V 8 bases and J 4 bases; bases outside gene matches: 5. Per the germline V gene, CDR1 is MNHEY and CDR2 is SMNVEV (reference sequence). CDR3 loop: CASRGDRGYEQYV. The CDR3 DNA reads as TGTGCCAGCCGAGGGGACAGGGGTTACGAGCAGTACGTC.